This T cell receptor beta chain emerged from a study of blood T cell repertoires in COVID-19. In assigning cohorts, the study relied on participant-reported clinical history. Shortly before study entry, within 2 weeks, exposed participants had met a COVID-19 case. The CDR3 length is 14 residues. Germline loops: CDR1 MDHEN, CDR2 SYDVKM. V lost 3 bases and J lost 11, with 14 bases in between. TCRdb's copy holds only in-frame clones and misses some; the assay was immunoSEQ multiplex PCR. The sample has under 250,000 clones; 75% to 90% are singletons. The sequence derives from a woman younger than 45 who had been exposed to COVID-19. The chain links TRBV28 to TRBJ1-6, with D possibly being TRBD1 (6 bases). Sequencing was done on a sample of PBMCs or T cells enriched from blood (not recorded which). CDR3 sequence (DNA): TGTGCCAGCAGTTTGGGAGGGGGAGGTACACCCCTCCACTTT. Its translation is CASSLGGGGTPLHF.